This TCR beta chain was recovered during a study of cytomegalovirus exposure and HLA in healthy donors. Turning to the study itself: Roughly 80 million unique TCRs from HLA-typed donors made up an early data release.

A multiplex PCR was run with 60 Vbeta primers and 13 Jbeta primers. Assay used: immunoSEQ multiplex PCR; TCRdb lists only in-frame clones, some missing. The repertoire holds around 120,000 clones, 65% to 80% seen once, with roughly 4.9% in the top ten. This clone is a singleton in its sample. Its antigen is currently unknown. Whole-study results and caveats: Association with HLA alleles at 0.05 false discovery rate was found for 15,000 to 20,000 TCR beta sequences in a later analysis. Most of the TCR beta V segments (in an earlier analysis) were productive either about 87% or about 30% of the time.

The clonotype originates from a female donor in good health and CMV-seropositive. The sample consisted of PBMCs.

The CDR3 loop reads CASSERSRGANYGYTF. CDR3 coding DNA: TGTGCCAGCAGTGAAAGGTCTCGAGGAGCTAACTATGGCTACACCTTC. The V and J genes are TRBV6-1 and TRBJ1-2; no firm D call. The germline CDR1 and CDR2 sequences are MNHNS and SASEGT. CDR3 size: 16 residues. The V end lost 2 bases, the J end lost 0 bases, and 13 bases lay between the germline ends.